These 17 T cell receptor beta chains originate from one sample sequenced in a study of cytomegalovirus exposure and HLA in healthy donors. Primers: 60 Vbeta forward and 13 Jbeta reverse. The repertoire was sequenced with immunoSEQ multiplex PCR; TCRdb's copy has only in-frame clones and lacks some. Of 130,000 to 150,000 clones in the sample, 73% were seen once. The material sequenced was PBMCs. These receptors were obtained from a human donor in good health.

This rearrangement joins TRBV18 to TRBJ1-5, with 11 bases fitting TRBD1. CDR3 size: 14 residues. V lost 4 bases to trimming and J lost 4 bases; unmatched junction nucleotides: 0. Germline CDR1 reads KGHSH; CDR2 reads LQKENI. The CDR3 DNA sequence: TGTGCCAGCTCACGGGACAGGGGGAATCAGCCCCAGCATTTT. Amino acid sequence: CASSRDRGNQPQHF.

In its sample, this clone was seen a few times. The chain employs TRBV2 and TRBJ1-5, with 7 bases identical to TRBD1. The CDR3 extends over 13 amino acids. Germline CDR1 is SNHLY and CDR2 is FYNNEI. V was pared by 8 bases and J by 4 bases, with 5 bases of the junction left unmatched. This CDR3 reads CASARRGNQPQHF. CDR3 nucleotide sequence: TGTGCCAGCGCCCGCAGGGGGAATCAGCCCCAGCATTTT.

This clone occurred a few times. V usage is TRBV5-6 and J usage is TRBJ2-7; D possibly corresponds to TRBD1 (5 bases). The CDR3 spans 16 residues. Trimming shortened V by 4 bases and J by 5 bases, and 22 bases separated the two germline ends. From germline, CDR1 is SGHDT and CDR2 YYEEEE. DNA for the CDR3: TGTGCCAGCAGCCAAAGCTGGGGCCGCTTGTTCGACGAGCAGTACTTC. Translating gives CASSQSWGRLFDEQYF.

This clone was observed a few times. In nucleotides, the CDR3 is TGTGCCAGCAGTTTATGGGCAAGCAGGGGAGAGACCCAGTACTTC. It yields the protein CASSLWASRGETQYF. The rearrangement joins TRBV28 to TRBJ2-5; perhaps TRBD1 as D (6 bases). Per germline, CDR1 MDHEN and CDR2 SYDVKM. This CDR3 contains 15 residues. V was clipped by 0 bases and J by 4 bases, with 12 bases between them.

The V gene is TRBV12-5, the J gene TRBJ1-1; 7 bases map to TRBD1. The CDR3 has 15 amino acids. CDR1 and CDR2 (germline): LGHNT, FRNRAP. With V trimmed by 6 bases and J by 11 bases, 18 bases remained unmatched. The CDR3 nucleotides read TGTGCTAGTGGGGAGGGAACAGGGGATCTTGCTTATGCTTTCTTT. Translated: CASGEGTGDLAYAFF.

The chain has TRBV7-8 and TRBJ1-5; D is uncertain. V was trimmed by 2 bases and J by 5 bases, leaving 16 bases between them. CDR1 is SGHVS, CDR2 FQNEAQ, per germline. The CDR3 runs to 16 residues. CDR3 protein: CASSLLSALSHQPQHF. In DNA form, the CDR3 reads TGTGCCAGCAGCTTATTGAGCGCCCTGTCCCATCAGCCCCAGCATTTT.

This rearrangement joins TRBV10-3 to TRBJ1-4, with 7 bases identical to TRBD1. V was clipped by 8 bases and J by 8 bases; unmatched bases: 8. The V gene's germline CDR1 is ENHRY and CDR2 SYGVKD. This CDR3 contains 13 residues. As DNA, the CDR3 is TGTGCCATCCGGGACACAGGGGAGGAAAAACTGTTTTTT. It codes for CAIRDTGEEKLFF.

The chain carries TRBV6-1 and TRBJ2-2, with unresolved D. CDR3 length: 13 amino acids. Trimming removed 1 base at V and 3 bases at J, with 3 bases between. The germline V gene has CDR1 MNHNS and CDR2 SASEGT. This chain's CDR3 is CASSEDYTGELFF. For the CDR3, the DNA is TGTGCCAGCAGTGAAGACTACACCGGGGAGCTGTTTTTT.

V gene TRBV28 combines with J gene TRBJ2-1; 9 bases are a match to TRBD1. The length of the CDR3 is 15 residues. Germline V gene sequence: CDR1 MDHEN, CDR2 SYDVKM. Trimming took 5 bases from V and 5 from J; bases not matched to a gene: 7. As DNA, the CDR3 is TGTGCCAGCAGTGGACCACAGGGGGCGGACAATGAGCAGTTCTTC. It yields the protein CASSGPQGADNEQFF.

The V and J genes are TRBV14 and TRBJ2-2; TRBD2 matches at 14 bases. There are 21 residues in the CDR3. Germline lookup yields CDR1 SGHDN and CDR2 FVKESK. Germline trimming cut 0 bases from V and 5 bases from J; bases unmatched to any gene: 14. CDR3 DNA: TGTGCCAGCAGCCAAGATTGGCGGCGCGGACTAGCGGGGGGACGGACCGGGGAGCTGTTTTTT. This translates into CASSQDWRRGLAGGRTGELFF. Variable domain in full (rest from reference TRBV14 and TRBJ2-2): EAGVTQFPSHSVIEKGQTVTLRCDPISGHDNLYWYRRVMGKEIKFLLHFVKESKQDESGMPNNRFLAERTGGTYSTLKVQPAELEDSGVYFCASSQDWRRGLAGGRTGELFFGEGSRLTVL.

The rearrangement joins TRBV27 to TRBJ1-6; the D gene is possibly TRBD1 (6 bases). CDR1 and CDR2 from the germline V gene are MNHEY and SMNVEV (reference sequence). This CDR3 is 14 amino acids long. The V end was cut by 4 bases, the J end by 10 bases, with 14 bases between. As DNA, the CDR3 is TGTGCCAGCAGTTCCGCCACCAGGGGCTCACCCCTCCACTTT. Its translation is CASSSATRGSPLHF.

This clone was found many times. The chain links TRBV19 to TRBJ2-7; 7 bases are a match to TRBD1. Trimming cost V 3 bases and J 0 bases; bases outside gene matches: 8. The germline V gene encodes CDR1 LNHDA and CDR2 SQIVND (reference sequence). The CDR3 consists of 16 residues. The CDR3 region has the DNA TGTGCCAGTAGTATTAGCCCGGCAGGGGGCTCCTACGAGCAGTACTTC. Its protein product is CASSISPAGGSYEQYF.

The chain is built from TRBV9 and TRBJ2-1, with a tentative D call TRBD1 (5 bases). Between the trimmed V and J ends, which lost 2 bases and 2 bases, there was a span of 14 bases. Germline V lookup: CDR1 SGDLS, CDR2 YYNGEE. The CDR3 has 16 residues. CDR3 nucleotide sequence: TGTGCCAGCAGCGTGAGTGCGCGGACAACCTACAATGAGCAGTTCTTC. Amino acid sequence: CASSVSARTTYNEQFF. Using reference TRBV9 and TRBJ2-1 for the parts outside the CDR3, the full variable domain is DSGVTQTPKHLITATGQRVTLRCSPRSGDLSVYWYQQSLDQGLQFLIQYYNGEERAKGNILERFSAQQFPDLHSELNLSSLELGDSALYFCASSVSARTTYNEQFFGPGTRLTVL.

The rearrangement links TRBV6-4 to TRBJ2-1; 9 nucleotides align to TRBD2. Germline CDR1 MRHNA, CDR2 SNTAGT. Trimming took 3 bases from V and 1 from J; bases not matched to a gene: 7. The CDR3 runs to 17 residues. The CDR3, as DNA: TGTGCCAGCAGTGAACTAGCGGGTTGGGCTTCCTACAATGAGCAGTTCTTC. Translating it yields CASSELAGWASYNEQFF.

In its sample, this clone was seen a few times. The CDR3 here is CASKDRAYGYTF. The CDR3 nucleotides read TGTGCCAGCAAGGACAGGGCCTATGGCTACACCTTC. The chain couples TRBV11-2 to TRBJ1-2; TRBD1 agrees at 8 bases. Germline CDR1 and CDR2: SGHAT and FQNNGV. The CDR3 loop spans 12 amino acids. Unmatched junction bases numbered 2, after V lost 7 bases and J lost 4 bases. Full variable domain (rest looked up from reference TRBV11-2 and TRBJ1-2): EAGVAQSPRYKIIEKRQSVAFWCNPISGHATLYWYQQILGQGPKLLIQFQNNGVVDDSQLPKDRFSAERLKGVDSTLKIQPAKLEDSAVYLCASKDRAYGYTFGSGTRLTVV.

The rearrangement links TRBV6-1 to TRBJ1-1; D unclear. The CDR3 spans 11 residues. V gave up 6 bases and J gave up 8 bases, with 10 bases separating them. CDR1 and CDR2 from the germline V gene are MNHNS and SASEGT. CDR3 nucleotide sequence: TGTGCCAGCAGGGCGGGCCTCGAAGCTTTCTTT. Amino acids: CASRAGLEAFF.

This sequence joins TRBV9 and TRBJ1-1; no clear D gene. Germline CDR1 reads SGDLS; CDR2 reads YYNGEE. The CDR3 runs to 13 residues. The V end was cut by 3 bases, the J end by 1 base, with 7 bases between. The DNA of the CDR3 is TGTGCCAGCAGCGCACGGGAGAACACTGAAGCTTTCTTT. It is translated as CASSARENTEAFF. The whole variable domain, remainder taken from reference TRBV9 and TRBJ1-1, is DSGVTQTPKHLITATGQRVTLRCSPRSGDLSVYWYQQSLDQGLQFLIQYYNGEERAKGNILERFSAQQFPDLHSELNLSSLELGDSALYFCASSARENTEAFFGQGTRLTVV.